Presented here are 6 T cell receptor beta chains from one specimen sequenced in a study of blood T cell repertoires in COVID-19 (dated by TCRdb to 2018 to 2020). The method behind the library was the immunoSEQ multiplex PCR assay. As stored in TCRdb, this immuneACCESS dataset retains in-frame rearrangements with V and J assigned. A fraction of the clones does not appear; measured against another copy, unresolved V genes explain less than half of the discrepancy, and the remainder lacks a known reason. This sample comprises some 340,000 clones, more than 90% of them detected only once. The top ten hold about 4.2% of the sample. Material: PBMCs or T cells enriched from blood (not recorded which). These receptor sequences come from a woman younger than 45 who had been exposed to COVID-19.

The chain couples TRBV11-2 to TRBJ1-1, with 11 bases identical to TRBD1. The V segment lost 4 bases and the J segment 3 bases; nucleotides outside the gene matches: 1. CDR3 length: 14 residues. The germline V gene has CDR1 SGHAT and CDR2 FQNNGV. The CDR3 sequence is CASSWDRGYTEAFF. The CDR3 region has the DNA TGTGCCAGCAGCTGGGACAGGGGGTACACTGAAGCTTTCTTT.

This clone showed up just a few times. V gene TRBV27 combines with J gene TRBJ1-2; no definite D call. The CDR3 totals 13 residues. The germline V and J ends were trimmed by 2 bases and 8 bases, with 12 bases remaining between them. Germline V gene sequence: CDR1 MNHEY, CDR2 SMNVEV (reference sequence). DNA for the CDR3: TGTGCCAGCAGTTTACGATGGCCGGGAGGCTACACCTTC. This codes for CASSLRWPGGYTF.

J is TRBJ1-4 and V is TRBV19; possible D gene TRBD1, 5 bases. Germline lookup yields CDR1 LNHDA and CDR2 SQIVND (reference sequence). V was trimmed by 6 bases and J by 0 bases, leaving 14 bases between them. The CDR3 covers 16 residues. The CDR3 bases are TGTGCCAGTAGGGGGACTGTTATTGCAACTAATGAAAAACTGTTTTTT. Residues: CASRGTVIATNEKLFF.

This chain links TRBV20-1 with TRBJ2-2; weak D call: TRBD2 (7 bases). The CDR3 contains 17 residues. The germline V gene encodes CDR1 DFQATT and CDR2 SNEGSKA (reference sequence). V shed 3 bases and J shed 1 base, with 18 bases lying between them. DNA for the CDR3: TGCAGTGCTAGTGATCATCGGGGGGCCCTGAACACCGGGGAGCTGTTTTTT. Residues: CSASDHRGALNTGELFF.

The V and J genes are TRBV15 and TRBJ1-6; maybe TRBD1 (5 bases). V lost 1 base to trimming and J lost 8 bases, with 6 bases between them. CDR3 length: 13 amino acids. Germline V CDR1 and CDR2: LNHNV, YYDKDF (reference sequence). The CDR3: CATSRGGDSPLHF. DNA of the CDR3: TGTGCCACCAGCAGAGGGGGGGATTCACCCCTCCACTTT.

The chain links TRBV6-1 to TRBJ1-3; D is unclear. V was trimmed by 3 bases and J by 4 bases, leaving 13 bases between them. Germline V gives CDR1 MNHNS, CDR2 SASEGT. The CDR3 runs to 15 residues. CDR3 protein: CASSDSHYFGNTIYF. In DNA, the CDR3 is TGTGCCAGCAGTGATTCTCACTACTTCGGAAACACCATATATTTT.